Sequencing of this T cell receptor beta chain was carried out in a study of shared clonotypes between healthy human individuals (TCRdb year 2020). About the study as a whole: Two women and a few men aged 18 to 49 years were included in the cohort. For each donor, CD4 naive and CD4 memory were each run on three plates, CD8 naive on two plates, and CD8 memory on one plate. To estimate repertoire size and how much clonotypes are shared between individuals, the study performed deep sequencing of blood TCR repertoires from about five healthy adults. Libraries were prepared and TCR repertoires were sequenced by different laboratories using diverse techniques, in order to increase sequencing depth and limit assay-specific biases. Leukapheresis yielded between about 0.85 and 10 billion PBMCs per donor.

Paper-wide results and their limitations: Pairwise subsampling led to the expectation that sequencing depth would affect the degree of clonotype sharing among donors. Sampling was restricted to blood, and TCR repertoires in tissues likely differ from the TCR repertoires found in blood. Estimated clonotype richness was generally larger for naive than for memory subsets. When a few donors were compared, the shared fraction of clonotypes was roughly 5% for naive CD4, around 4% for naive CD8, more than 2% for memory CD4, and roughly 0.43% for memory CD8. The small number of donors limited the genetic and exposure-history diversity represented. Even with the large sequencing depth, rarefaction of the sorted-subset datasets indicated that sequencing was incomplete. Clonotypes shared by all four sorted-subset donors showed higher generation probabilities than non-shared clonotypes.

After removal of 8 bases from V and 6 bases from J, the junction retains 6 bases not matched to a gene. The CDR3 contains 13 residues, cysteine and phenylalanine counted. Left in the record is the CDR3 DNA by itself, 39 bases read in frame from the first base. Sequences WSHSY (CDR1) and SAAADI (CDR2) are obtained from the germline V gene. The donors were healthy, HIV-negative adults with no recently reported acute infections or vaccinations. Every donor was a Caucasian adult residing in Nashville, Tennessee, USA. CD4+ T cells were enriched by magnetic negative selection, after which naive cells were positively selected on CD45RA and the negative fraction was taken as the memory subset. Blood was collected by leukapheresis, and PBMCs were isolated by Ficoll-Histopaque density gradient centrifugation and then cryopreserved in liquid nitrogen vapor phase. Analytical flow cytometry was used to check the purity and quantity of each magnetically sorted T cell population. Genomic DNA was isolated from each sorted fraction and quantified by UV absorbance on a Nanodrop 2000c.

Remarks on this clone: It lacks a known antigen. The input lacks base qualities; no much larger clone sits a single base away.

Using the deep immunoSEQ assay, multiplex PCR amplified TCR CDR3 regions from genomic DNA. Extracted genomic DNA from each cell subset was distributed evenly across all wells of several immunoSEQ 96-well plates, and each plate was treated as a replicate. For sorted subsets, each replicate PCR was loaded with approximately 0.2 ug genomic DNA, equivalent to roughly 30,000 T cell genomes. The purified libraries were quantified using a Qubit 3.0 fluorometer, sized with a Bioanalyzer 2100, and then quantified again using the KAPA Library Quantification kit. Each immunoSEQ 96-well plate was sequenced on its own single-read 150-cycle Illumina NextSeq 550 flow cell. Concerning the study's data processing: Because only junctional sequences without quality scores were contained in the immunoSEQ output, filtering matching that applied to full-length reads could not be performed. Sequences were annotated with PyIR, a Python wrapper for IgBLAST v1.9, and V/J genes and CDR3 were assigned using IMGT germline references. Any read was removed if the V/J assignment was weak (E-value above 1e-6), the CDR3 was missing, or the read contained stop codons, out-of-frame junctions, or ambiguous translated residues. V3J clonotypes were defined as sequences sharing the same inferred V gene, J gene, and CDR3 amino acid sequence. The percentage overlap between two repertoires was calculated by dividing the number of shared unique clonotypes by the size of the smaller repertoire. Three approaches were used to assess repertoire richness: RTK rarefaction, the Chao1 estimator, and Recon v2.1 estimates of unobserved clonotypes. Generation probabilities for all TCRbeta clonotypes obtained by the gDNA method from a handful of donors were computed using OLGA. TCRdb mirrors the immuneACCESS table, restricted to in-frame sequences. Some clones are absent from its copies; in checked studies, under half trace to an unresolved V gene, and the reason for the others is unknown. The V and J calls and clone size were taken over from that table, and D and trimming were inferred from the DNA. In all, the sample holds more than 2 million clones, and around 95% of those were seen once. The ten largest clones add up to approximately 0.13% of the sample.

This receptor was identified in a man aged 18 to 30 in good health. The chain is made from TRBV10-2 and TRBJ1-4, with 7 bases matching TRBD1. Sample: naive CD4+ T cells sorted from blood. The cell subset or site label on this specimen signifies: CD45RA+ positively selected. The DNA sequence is TGCGCCAGCGCACAGGGGATTCATGAAAAACTGTTTTTT. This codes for CASAQGIHEKLFF.